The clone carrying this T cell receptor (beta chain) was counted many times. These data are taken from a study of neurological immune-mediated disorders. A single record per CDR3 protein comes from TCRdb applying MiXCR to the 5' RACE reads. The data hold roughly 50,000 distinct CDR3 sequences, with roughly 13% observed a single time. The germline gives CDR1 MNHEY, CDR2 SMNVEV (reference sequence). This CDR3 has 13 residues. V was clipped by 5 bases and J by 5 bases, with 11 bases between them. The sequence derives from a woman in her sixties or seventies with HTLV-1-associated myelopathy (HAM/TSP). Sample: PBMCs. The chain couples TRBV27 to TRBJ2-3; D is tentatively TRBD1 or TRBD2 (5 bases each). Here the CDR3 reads CASSKERGDTQYF. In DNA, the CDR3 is TGTGCCAGCAGTAAAGAGAGGGGAGATACGCAGTATTTT.